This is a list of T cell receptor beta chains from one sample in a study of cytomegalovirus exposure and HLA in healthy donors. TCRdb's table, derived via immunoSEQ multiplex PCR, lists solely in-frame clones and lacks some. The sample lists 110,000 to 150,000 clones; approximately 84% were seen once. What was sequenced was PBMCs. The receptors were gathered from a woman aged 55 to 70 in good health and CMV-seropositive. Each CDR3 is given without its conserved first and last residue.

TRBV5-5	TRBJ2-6	ASSLAGFGANVLT
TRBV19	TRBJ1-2	ASSYPRESYGYT
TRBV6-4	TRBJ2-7	ASSDRDRAYEQY
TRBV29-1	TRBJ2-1	SVVPPLAGEGEQF
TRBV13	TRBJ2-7	ASSPGRDRPYEQY
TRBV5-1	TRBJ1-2	ASSLVQDYGYT
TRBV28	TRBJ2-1	ASSIGDKYNEQF
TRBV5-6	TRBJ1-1	ASSLVSGQGEGTEAF
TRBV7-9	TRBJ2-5	ASRPESLKETQY
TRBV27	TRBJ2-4	ASSPTGDRAKNIQY
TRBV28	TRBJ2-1	ASSPSRGGRALNEQF
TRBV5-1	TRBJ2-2	ASSLRTAHTGELF
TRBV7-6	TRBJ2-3	ASSWGAVPSTDTQY
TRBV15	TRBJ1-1	ATSRSSGGPTEAF
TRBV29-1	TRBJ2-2	SVFNRAQGTGELF
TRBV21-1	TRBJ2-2	ASSFYQVMSDTGELF
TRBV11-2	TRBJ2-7	ASSLFSGSSYEQY
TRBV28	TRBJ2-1	ASSPTTGTSGRGEQF
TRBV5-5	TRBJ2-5	ASSLRGYQETQY
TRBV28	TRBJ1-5	ASSGQGGYQPQH
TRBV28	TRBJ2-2	ASSYGSGELF
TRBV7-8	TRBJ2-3	ASSTRLAGTSTDTQY
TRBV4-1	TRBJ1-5	ASSQRSAGGQPQH
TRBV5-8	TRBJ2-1	ASSFNSGSYSSYNEQF
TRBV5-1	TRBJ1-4	ASSLASPGTGGIGTNEKLF
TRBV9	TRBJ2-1	ASSVEGAGRSNEQF
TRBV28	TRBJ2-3	ASHRGRTDTQY
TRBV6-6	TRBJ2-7	ASSPLGRSYEQY
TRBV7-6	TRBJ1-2	ASSLRNTDRSGYT
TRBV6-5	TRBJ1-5	ASRQQGNSNQPQH
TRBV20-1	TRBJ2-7	SVRFREQY
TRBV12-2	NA	ASRLIRDREPEQY
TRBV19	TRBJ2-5	ASSISRGGQETQY
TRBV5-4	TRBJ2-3	ASSLDGVEDTQY
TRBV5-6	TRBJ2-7	ASPRDGEQY
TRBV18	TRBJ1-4	ASSPRVTGEEKLF
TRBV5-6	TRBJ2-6	ASSLSAGANVLT
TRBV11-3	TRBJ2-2	ASSLYSTGELF
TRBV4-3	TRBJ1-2	ASSQGSGYT
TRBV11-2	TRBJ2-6	ASSPTGVFGANVLT
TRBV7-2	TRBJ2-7	ASSLASAFGLLSYEQY
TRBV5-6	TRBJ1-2	ASSTTGTLNYGYT
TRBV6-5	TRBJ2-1	ASRSGTSGYNEQF
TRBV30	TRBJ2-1	AWSGLAHEQF
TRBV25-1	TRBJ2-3	ASSDSRFGGTDTQY
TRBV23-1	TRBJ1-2	ASSLPDSSGSGGYT
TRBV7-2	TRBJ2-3	ASSFRLAGSTDTQY
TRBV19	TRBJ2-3	ASSILASVTDTQY
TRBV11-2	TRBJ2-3	ASQAVQDTQY
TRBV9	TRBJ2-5	ASSVDPAGGIQETQY
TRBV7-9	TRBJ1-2	ASSPRGGTANYGYT
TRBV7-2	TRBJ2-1	ASSLDSASYNEQF
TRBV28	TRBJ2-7	ASTGGAIYEQY
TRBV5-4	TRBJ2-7	ASSLSGQVRQY
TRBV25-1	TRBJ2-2	ASRRTSGSSWTGELF
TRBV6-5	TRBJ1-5	ASRAAAVSNQPQH
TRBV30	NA	AWSAAAGGPSEQY
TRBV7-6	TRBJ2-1	ASSLRRASASYNEQF